Described below is a single T cell receptor beta chain sequence and its context. The antigen remains undetermined. V lost 0 bases, J lost 12 bases, and 18 bases lay in between. Germline-derived CDR1 and CDR2 are MNHEY and SVGAGI. The CDR3 covers 14 residues. All of the isolated RNA was reverse transcribed, so expressed TCRB transcripts were sequenced. The protocol was immunoSEQ multiplex PCR, while the TCRdb copy is restricted to in-frame clones and leaves out a portion. The sample carries fewer than 250,000 clones, roughly an eighth recorded once. The sample is drawn from a study of beta chain features in type 1 diabetes. Findings of the study overall: TCRB CDR3s from Type 1 diabetes patients were moderately but significantly shorter in all four CD4+ subsets.

Sample: naive CD4+ T cells from blood. V gene TRBV6-5 combines with J gene TRBJ2-7; a possible D gene is TRBD1 (8 bases). The TCR originated in a woman aged 40 to 50 in good health. CDR3 sequence reads: CASSYSWTGRATYF. The CDR3 DNA follows: TGTGCCAGCAGTTACTCATGGACAGGGAGGGCGACGTACTTC.